The 14 T cell receptor beta chains reported below all come from one sample, sequenced in a study of early T cells in non-severe SARS-CoV-2 infection. MiXCR, run by TCRdb on the 5' RACE reads, gives a single entry per CDR3 protein. The table includes about 71,000 distinct CDR3 sequences, roughly 13% detected once. Sample: whole blood. All receptors derive from an adult who was a healthcare worker with PCR-confirmed SARS-CoV-2 infection or an uninfected control (not recorded which).

This clonotype is medium-sized (0.01 to 0.1%) by share. The V and J genes are TRBV5-1 and TRBJ2-7, with D unclear. The V end lost 5 bases, the J end lost 4 bases, and 13 bases lay between the germline ends. Germline lookup yields CDR1 SGHRS and CDR2 YFSETQ. This CDR3 is built from 13 residues. The CDR3 spells CASSLNTGYEQYF. As DNA, the CDR3 is TGCGCCAGCAGTCTCAATACTGGATACGAGCAGTACTTC.

This clonotype has just a few counts. The chain combines TRBV29-1 with TRBJ2-7; TRBD1 aligns across 7 bases. The CDR3 is 11 residues long. The junction had 2 bases not matched to a gene; V was cut back by 7 bases and J by 2 bases. Germline V CDR1 and CDR2: SQVTM, ANQGSEA. The DNA of the CDR3 is TGCAGCGGGGGGACAGCCTACGAGCAGTACTTC. Residues: CSGGTAYEQYF.

The chain uses TRBV5-1 and TRBJ1-6; possible D gene TRBD1, 6 bases. From germline, CDR1 is SGHRS and CDR2 YFSETQ. The ends were cut back, 3 bases at V and 7 bases at J, with 14 bases in the middle. The length of the CDR3 is 15 residues. CDR3 amino acids: CASSWGAGENSPLHF. The DNA for the CDR3 is TGCGCCAGCAGCTGGGGGGCCGGAGAAAATTCACCCCTCCACTTT.

This clonotype occurred a few times. The rearrangement links TRBV27 to TRBJ2-7; D is uncertain. V was clipped by 6 bases and J by 3 bases, with 18 bases between them. CDR1 and CDR2 (germline): MNHEY, SMNVEV (reference sequence). CDR3 size: 15 residues. As DNA, the CDR3 is TGTGCCAGCAGCAATCACCCCTCGCTAAACTACGAGCAGTACTTC. It encodes CASSNHPSLNYEQYF.

This chain uses TRBV6-1 with TRBJ1-3; tentative D call: TRBD1 (6 bases). CDR1 MNHNS and CDR2 SASEGT come from the germline V gene. This CDR3 is 15 amino acids long. Trimming removed 3 bases at V and 2 bases at J, with 11 bases between. The chain's CDR3 is CASSDSPGAGNTIYF. The CDR3 coding sequence is TGTGCCAGCAGTGATTCTCCAGGGGCTGGAAACACCATATATTTT.

CDR3 amino acids: CSVEETAGLAEAFF. CDR3 sequence (DNA): TGCAGCGTTGAAGAAACAGCTGGGCTCGCTGAAGCTTTCTTT. The chain is built from TRBV29-1 and TRBJ1-1; no firm D call. In germline, CDR1 is SQVTM, CDR2 ANQGSEA. CDR3 length equals 14 residues. Trimming shortened V by 0 bases and J by 6 bases, and 14 bases separated the two germline ends.

This chain joins TRBV20-1 and TRBJ2-3, with D possibly being TRBD1 (7 bases). V was pared by 4 bases and J by 5 bases, with 13 bases between. The CDR3 length is 13 residues. Germline V gene lookup returns CDR1 DFQATT and CDR2 SNEGSKA (reference sequence). The CDR3 DNA reads TGCAGTGCTAACCCAGGGGGAGGAGATACGCAGTATTTT. Translation gives CSANPGGGDTQYF.

This clonotype was seen a handful of times. Written as DNA, the CDR3 is TGTGCCAGCAGTTTATCTCGAGCGGGGGTTGAGCAGTTCTTC. This codes for CASSLSRAGVEQFF. The chain has TRBV27 and TRBJ2-1; TRBD2 agrees at 8 bases. CDR1 MNHEY and CDR2 SMNVEV come from the germline V gene (reference sequence). J gave up 9 bases and V 0 bases, and 4 bases lay outside the gene matches. CDR3 size: 14 residues.

The chain carries TRBV2 and TRBJ1-1, with TRBD1 identical over 7 bases. V shed 6 bases, J shed 0 bases, and the junction held 4 bases outside the gene matches. The CDR3 runs to 14 residues. From germline, CDR1 is SNHLY and CDR2 FYNNEI. CDR3 sequence (DNA): TGTGCCAGCAGCCGACAGGGAGTGAACACTGAAGCTTTCTTT. Translating gives CASSRQGVNTEAFF.

The chain couples TRBV6-2 or TRBV6-3 to TRBJ2-3, with unresolved D. The germline V and J ends were trimmed by 5 bases and 2 bases, with 14 bases remaining between them. This CDR3 is 15 amino acids long. Per the germline V gene, CDR1 is MNHEY and CDR2 is SVGEGT. The chain's CDR3 is CASSGYSFPTDTQYF. The CDR3 region has the DNA TGTGCCAGCAGTGGATACAGCTTCCCCACAGATACGCAGTATTTT.

This clonotype was observed at least ten times. This rearrangement joins TRBV29-1 to TRBJ2-2, with a tentative D call TRBD1 (6 bases). Trimming took 8 bases from V and 1 from J, leaving 11 bases between them. Germline CDR1 is SQVTM and CDR2 is ANQGSEA. The CDR3 sequence is 13 residues long. The CDR3 bases are TGCAGCTCACGGGACATGAACACCGGGGAGCTGTTTTTT. Amino acids: CSSRDMNTGELFF.

In the case of this clonotype: A read error may explain this, as a much larger clone is one base away. The chain has TRBV18 and TRBJ1-1; D call uncertain. The CDR3 sequence is 13 residues long. Germline CDR1 reads KGHSH; CDR2 reads LQKENI. CDR3 in DNA: TGTGTCAGCTCACCGAAGGAAGGCACTGAAGCTTTCTTT. Amino acids: CVSSPKEGTEAFF.

This clonotype was seen ten or more times. This sequence joins TRBV9 and TRBJ2-3; D might be TRBD2 (5 bases). Trimming removed 0 bases at V and 5 bases at J, with 13 bases between. This CDR3 spans 15 amino acids. The V gene's germline CDR1 is SGDLS and CDR2 YYNGEE. The CDR3, as DNA: TGTGCCAGCAGCGTAGTAGGAGGAGTTAAAGATACGCAGTATTTT. It translates to CASSVVGGVKDTQYF. The full variable domain, in which reference TRBV9 and TRBJ2-3 provide the parts outside the CDR3, is DSGVTQTPKHLITATGQRVTLRCSPRSGDLSVYWYQQSLDQGLQFLIQYYNGEERAKGNILERFSAQQFPDLHSELNLSSLELGDSALYFCASSVVGGVKDTQYFGPGTRLTVL.

This clonotype was counted at least ten times. The J gene is TRBJ2-2, the V gene TRBV14; no firm D call. Germline CDR1 is SGHDN and CDR2 is FVKESK. V was clipped by 4 bases and J by 2 bases, with 8 bases between them. The CDR3 loop spans 14 amino acids. The CDR3 nucleotides read TGTGCCAGCAGCCTCCATCATAACACCGGGGAGCTGTTTTTT. It codes for CASSLHHNTGELFF. The full variable domain, completed using reference TRBV14 and TRBJ2-2, is EAGVTQFPSHSVIEKGQTVTLRCDPISGHDNLYWYRRVMGKEIKFLLHFVKESKQDESGMPNNRFLAERTGGTYSTLKVQPAELEDSGVYFCASSLHHNTGELFFGEGSRLTVL.